These 21 T cell receptor beta chains originate from one sample sequenced in a study of spatial heterogeneity in lung cancer. Time point given: sample taken at primary tumor resection. The study, taken as a whole, reports: The number of expanded tumor alpha and beta chains correlated with mutation number.

TCRdb ran MiXCR on the 5' RACE reads and lists one entry per CDR3 protein. The data show approximately 20,000 distinct CDR3 sequences, with 2.8% seen just once and 7% to 9.5% held by the top ten. The antigens these receptors bind are not known. The sample in question was lung tumor tissue, obtained at surgery. These receptors were collected from a male donor with early-stage non-small cell lung cancer.

In its sample, this clonotype was seen many times. The genes are TRBV24-1 and TRBJ2-5; 7 nucleotides agree with TRBD2. Germline values: CDR1 KGHDR, CDR2 SFDVKD. The J segment lost 7 bases and the V segment lost 8 bases, leaving 6 bases of the junction unmatched. The CDR3 has 12 residues. CDR3 sequence (DNA): TGTGCCACCACTTCCGGGGAGGGGACCCAGTACTTC. This codes for CATTSGEGTQYF.

This clonotype is medium-sized (0.01 to 0.1%). The chain carries TRBV6-6 and TRBJ2-1; tentative D call: TRBD2 (6 bases). Germline V lookup: CDR1 MNHNY, CDR2 SVGAGI (reference sequence). The CDR3 length is 14 residues. V was pared by 8 bases and J by 7 bases, with 18 bases between. CDR3 DNA sequence: TGTGCCAGCGACTGGCGGGGCTTGGCAAATGAGCAGTTCTTC. Translated: CASDWRGLANEQFF.

This clonotype came up many times. The V call is TRBV12-3 or TRBV12-4, the J call TRBJ1-1, with a weak D call TRBD1 (5 bases). V lost 7 bases and J 11 bases, leaving 20 bases between the germline ends. CDR3 length: 13 amino acids. The DNA for the CDR3 is TGTGCCAGCACCCCTCGGGGGAAAATGGATGCTTTCTTT. Residues: CASTPRGKMDAFF.

This clonotype was found many times. A much larger clone lies one base from this, so it may be a read error. This sequence joins TRBV13 and TRBJ2-5; no firm D call. Looked up from germline, CDR1 is PRHDT and CDR2 is FYEKMQ (reference sequence). The CDR3 contains 11 residues. V was clipped by 5 bases and J by 2 bases, with 3 bases between them. DNA for the CDR3: TGTGCCAGCAGCGAACAAGAGACCCAGTACTTC. It codes for CASSEQETQYF.

This clonotype has a count of ten or more. V usage is TRBV6-1 and J usage is TRBJ1-5; D call uncertain. The CDR3 runs 16 residues. The V end was cut by 0 bases, the J end by 7 bases, with 16 bases between. The germline V gene encodes CDR1 MNHNS and CDR2 SASEGT. The CDR3 is CASSEAGTGSRQPQHF. The CDR3 DNA reads as TGTGCCAGCAGTGAAGCGGGCACGGGTTCCAGGCAGCCCCAGCATTTT.

This clonotype occurred many times. The chain couples TRBV10-3 to TRBJ2-7; 7 bases are a match to TRBD1. The J segment lost 2 bases and the V segment lost 3 bases, leaving 4 bases of the junction unmatched. CDR3 length equals 14 residues. Germline-derived CDR1 and CDR2 are ENHRY and SYGVKD. CDR3 nucleotide sequence: TGTGCCATCAGTGACCCAGACAGGGCCTACGAGCAGTACTTC. Protein: CAISDPDRAYEQYF.

This clonotype came up many times. V is TRBV2 and J is TRBJ2-2, with a weak D call TRBD1 (5 bases). The V gene lost 3 bases and the J gene lost 8 bases, with 13 bases spanning the gap. Looked up from germline, CDR1 is SNHLY and CDR2 is FYNNEI. The CDR3 has 14 amino acids. The CDR3 is CASSEVRVIGELFF. The CDR3 coding sequence is TGTGCCAGCAGTGAGGTCAGGGTGATAGGGGAGCTGTTTTTT.

Many counts were recorded for this clonotype. This chain uses TRBV5-6 with TRBJ2-3; D unresolved. This CDR3 comprises 14 residues. The ends were cut back, 2 bases at V and 1 base at J, with 8 bases in the middle. Germline V gene sequence: CDR1 SGHDT, CDR2 YYEEEE. The CDR3, as DNA: TGTGCCAGCAGCTTTCGGGCAGGCACAGATACGCAGTATTTT. The encoded protein is CASSFRAGTDTQYF.

This clonotype has a count of ten or more. The J gene is TRBJ2-1, the V gene TRBV6-5, with TRBD2 matching 12 bases. The J segment lost 11 bases and the V segment lost 5 bases, leaving 7 bases of the junction unmatched. The CDR3 is made up of 14 amino acids. Germline CDR1 is MNHEY and CDR2 is SVGAGI. This CDR3 reads CASSATSGSQKQFF. The CDR3 DNA is TGTGCCAGCAGTGCGACTAGCGGGAGTCAAAAGCAGTTCTTC.

The table lists this clonotype with many counts. This chain uses TRBV6-5 with TRBJ2-5; 10 positions agree with TRBD2. This CDR3 is built from 17 residues. Germline CDR1 and CDR2: MNHEY and SVGAGI. J gave up 2 bases and V 5 bases, and 11 bases lay outside the gene matches. For the CDR3, the DNA is TGTGCCAGCAGTCCTATCTCCGGGACTAGCGAACAAGAGACCCAGTACTTC. Its protein product is CASSPISGTSEQETQYF.

The V gene is TRBV13, the J gene TRBJ2-1; perhaps TRBD1 as D (6 bases). Per the germline V gene, CDR1 is PRHDT and CDR2 is FYEKMQ (reference sequence). Trimming cost V 4 bases and J 6 bases, with 13 bases left between them. The CDR3 is 14 amino acids. The DNA of the CDR3 is TGTGCCAGCAGCTCAAAGGAAGGGGGCAATGAGCAGTTCTTC. Protein product: CASSSKEGGNEQFF.

The V call is TRBV9, the J call TRBJ2-5, with TRBD2 matching 11 bases. The CDR3 is 14 amino acids. The germline V gene encodes CDR1 SGDLS and CDR2 YYNGEE. The J segment lost 6 bases and the V segment lost 3 bases, leaving 4 bases of the junction unmatched. The CDR3 nucleotides read TGTGCCAGCAGCGGCACTAGCGGGGGAAAGACCCAGTACTTC. Protein sequence: CASSGTSGGKTQYF. The entire variable domain, with the rest obtained from reference TRBV9 and TRBJ2-5, is as follows: DSGVTQTPKHLITATGQRVTLRCSPRSGDLSVYWYQQSLDQGLQFLIQYYNGEERAKGNILERFSAQQFPDLHSELNLSSLELGDSALYFCASSGTSGGKTQYFGPGTRLLVL.

This clonotype has ten or more counts. The gene calls are TRBV7-6 and TRBJ2-6; D unclear. Germline CDR1 is SGHVS and CDR2 is FNYEAQ. The CDR3 sequence is 17 residues long. Deletions cut 4 bases from V and 1 base from J, with 14 bases between. CDR3 residues: CASSSLFGYSGANVLTF. As DNA, the CDR3 is TGTGCCAGCAGCTCATTGTTTGGGTATTCTGGGGCCAACGTCCTGACTTTC.

This clonotype was detected ten times or more. The chain is built from TRBV12-3 or TRBV12-4 and TRBJ1-6; D may be TRBD1 (5 bases). Between the trimmed V and J ends, which lost 0 bases and 14 bases, there was a span of 11 bases. CDR3 length: 13 residues. CDR3 in amino acids: CASSLASDSTLHF. The CDR3 DNA reads TGTGCCAGCAGTTTAGCATCCGACAGTACCCTCCACTTT.

This clonotype was detected many times. The rearrangement joins TRBV5-1 to TRBJ1-1, with a weak D call TRBD1 (6 bases). V lost 6 bases to trimming and J lost 6 bases, with 9 bases between them. Germline assignment: CDR1 SGHRS and CDR2 YFSETQ. The CDR3 has 11 residues. CDR3 loop: CASKGEAEAFF. The CDR3 DNA sequence: TGCGCCAGCAAGGGGGAGGCTGAAGCTTTCTTT. Full variable domain (remainder filled in from reference TRBV5-1 and TRBJ1-1): KAGVTQTPRYLIKTRGQQVTLSCSPISGHRSVSWYQQTPGQGLQFLFEYFSETQRNKGNFPGRFSGRQFSNSRSEMNVSTLELGDSALYLCASKGEAEAFFGQGTRLTVV.

Many counts were recorded for this clonotype. The rearrangement uses TRBV9 and TRBJ1-6; 8 bases fit TRBD1. CDR1 is SGDLS, CDR2 YYNGEE, per germline. Unmatched junction bases numbered 4, after V lost 0 bases and J lost 8 bases. This CDR3 contains 15 residues. As DNA, the CDR3 is TGTGCCAGCAGCGTAGACCCGACAGGGGATTCACCCCTCCACTTT. This sequence encodes CASSVDPTGDSPLHF.

There are many counts of this clonotype. The chain is built from TRBV11-3 and TRBJ2-1; 7 bases map to TRBD1. J was trimmed by 0 bases and V by 5 bases; bases with no gene match: 7. Looked up from germline, CDR1 is SGHNT and CDR2 is YENEEA. CDR3 length: 16 amino acids. CDR3 sequence (DNA): TGTGCCAGCAGCAACCCGAGACAGGGCTCCTACAATGAGCAGTTCTTC. It specifies CASSNPRQGSYNEQFF.

This clonotype was counted ten times or more. The chain carries TRBV12-3 or TRBV12-4 and TRBJ1-2, with D unclear. The length of the CDR3 is 14 residues. The germline V and J ends were trimmed by 7 bases and 3 bases, with 15 bases remaining between them. CDR3 sequence reads: CASTPGGFDYGYTF. CDR3 sequence (DNA): TGTGCCAGCACCCCCGGAGGGTTTGACTATGGCTACACCTTC.

This clonotype was observed at least ten times. The rearrangement links TRBV7-2 to TRBJ1-2, with D maybe TRBD1 (5 bases). The CDR3 totals 16 residues. CDR1 and CDR2 from the germline V gene are SGHTA and FQGNSA. V was pared by 7 bases and J by 2 bases, with 20 bases between. For the CDR3, the DNA is TGTGCCAGCACGCGGGACGGCAGAATCCCCAACTATGGCTACACCTTC. Translated, it gives CASTRDGRIPNYGYTF. Together with reference TRBV7-2 and TRBJ1-2, the CDR3 gives the full variable domain: GAGVSQSPSNKVTEKGKDVELRCDPISGHTALYWYRQSLGQGLEFLIYFQGNSAPDKSGLPSDRFSAERTGGSVSTLTIQRTQQEDSAVYLCASTRDGRIPNYGYTFGSGTRLTVV.

The chain has TRBV11-2 and TRBJ2-3; D might be TRBD2 (5 bases). The V end lost 6 bases, the J end lost 5 bases, and 15 bases lay between the germline ends. This CDR3 has 14 residues. The germline CDR1 and CDR2 sequences are SGHAT and FQNNGV. The CDR3 DNA reads as TGTGCCAGCAGTACACTAACGGGAATAGATACGCAGTATTTT. Translated: CASSTLTGIDTQYF.

This clonotype was seen repeatedly, ten times or more. In nucleotides, the CDR3 is TGTGCCAGCAGCAACGGACTAGCCGTCACAGATACGCAGTATTTT. Residues: CASSNGLAVTDTQYF. The chain links TRBV7-6 to TRBJ2-3; 8 bases fit TRBD2. CDR3 length equals 15 residues. Germline V CDR1 and CDR2: SGHVS, FNYEAQ. The V gene end was trimmed by 5 bases and the J gene end by 2 bases; junction bases not matched to a gene: 6.